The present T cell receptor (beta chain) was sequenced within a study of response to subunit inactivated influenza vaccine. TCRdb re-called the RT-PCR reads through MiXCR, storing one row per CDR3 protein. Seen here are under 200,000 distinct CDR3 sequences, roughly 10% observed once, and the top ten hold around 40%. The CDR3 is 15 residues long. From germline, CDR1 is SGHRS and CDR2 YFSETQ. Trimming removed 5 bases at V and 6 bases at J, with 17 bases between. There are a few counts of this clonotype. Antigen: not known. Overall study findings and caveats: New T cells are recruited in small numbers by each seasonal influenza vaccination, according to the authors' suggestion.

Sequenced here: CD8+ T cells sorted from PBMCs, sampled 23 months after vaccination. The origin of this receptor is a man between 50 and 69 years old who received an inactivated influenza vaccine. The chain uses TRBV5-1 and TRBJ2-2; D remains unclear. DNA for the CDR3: TGCGCCAGCAGGACCCCAGATTCAAGGGCCGGGGAGCTGTTTTTT. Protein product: CASRTPDSRAGELFF.